A single sample gave rise to the 3 T cell receptor beta chains below, sequenced in a study of T cells in localized non-small cell lung cancer. Here immunoSEQ multiplex PCR was the method, and the copy in TCRdb shows in-frame clones only, minus some. The sample includes 30,000 to 45,000 clones, 87% seen only once; the top ten take approximately 7.2%. The sequencing here drew on peripheral blood, taken before any cancer treatment. Receptors were obtained from a woman aged 40-69 years with stage I lung adenocarcinoma.

This chain links TRBV28 with TRBJ1-5; the match to TRBD1 covers 8 bases. The germline gives CDR1 MDHEN, CDR2 SYDVKM. The CDR3 consists of 18 residues. V lost 7 bases, J lost 2 bases, and 16 bases stayed unmatched. CDR3 sequence: CASKPGGQVGRGNQPQHF. The DNA for the CDR3 is TGTGCCAGCAAGCCAGGGGGACAGGTCGGGCGAGGCAATCAGCCCCAGCATTTT.

This CDR3 is CASSLDPASPGGNTIYF. CDR3 bases: TGTGCCAGCAGCTTAGACCCGGCCTCTCCGGGAGGAAACACCATATATTTT. The V and J genes are TRBV13 and TRBJ1-3; D uncertain. Germline V gene data show CDR1 as PRHDT and CDR2 as FYEKMQ (reference sequence). V dropped 1 base and J dropped 4 bases, with 17 bases sitting between them. This CDR3 has 17 residues. Full variable domain (missing parts from reference TRBV13 and TRBJ1-3): AAGVIQSPRHLIKEKRETATLKCYPIPRHDTVYWYQQGPGQDPQFLISFYEKMQSDKGSIPDRFSAQQFSDYHSELNMSSLELGDSALYFCASSLDPASPGGNTIYFGEGSWLTVV.

The rearrangement joins TRBV11-2 to TRBJ1-1; D gene unclear. The CDR3 length is 13 residues. Germline loops: CDR1 SGHAT, CDR2 FQNNGV. Trimming left V 4 bases short and J 5 bases short, with 11 bases between. The CDR3 DNA reads TGTGCCAGCAGCTCCCCGTCGGGGACTGAAGCTTTCTTT. Residues: CASSSPSGTEAFF.